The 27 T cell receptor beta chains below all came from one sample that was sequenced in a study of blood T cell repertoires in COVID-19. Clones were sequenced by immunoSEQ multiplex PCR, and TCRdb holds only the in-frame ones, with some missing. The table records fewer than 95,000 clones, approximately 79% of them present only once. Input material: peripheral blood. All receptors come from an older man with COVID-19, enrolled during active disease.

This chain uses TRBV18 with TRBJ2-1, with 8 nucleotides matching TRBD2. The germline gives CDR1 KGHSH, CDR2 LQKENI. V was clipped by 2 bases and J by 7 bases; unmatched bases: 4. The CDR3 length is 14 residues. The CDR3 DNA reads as TGTGCCAGCTCACCAGGGGGACTAGATAATGAGCAGTTCTTC. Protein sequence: CASSPGGLDNEQFF.

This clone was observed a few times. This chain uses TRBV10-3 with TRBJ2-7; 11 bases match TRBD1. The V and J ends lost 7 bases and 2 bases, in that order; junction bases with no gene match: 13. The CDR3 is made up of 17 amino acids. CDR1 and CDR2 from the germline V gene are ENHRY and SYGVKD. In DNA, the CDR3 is TGTGCCATCAAACGCCCCGGGGGACAGGGGGAGCCCTACGAGCAGTACTTC. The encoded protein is CAIKRPGGQGEPYEQYF.

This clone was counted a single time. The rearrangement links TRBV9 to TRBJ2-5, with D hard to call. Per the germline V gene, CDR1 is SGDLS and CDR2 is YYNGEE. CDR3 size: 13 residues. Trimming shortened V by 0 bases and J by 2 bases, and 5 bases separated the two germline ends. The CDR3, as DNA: TGTGCCAGCAGCGTAGTTCCTCAAGAGACCCAGTACTTC. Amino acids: CASSVVPQETQYF.

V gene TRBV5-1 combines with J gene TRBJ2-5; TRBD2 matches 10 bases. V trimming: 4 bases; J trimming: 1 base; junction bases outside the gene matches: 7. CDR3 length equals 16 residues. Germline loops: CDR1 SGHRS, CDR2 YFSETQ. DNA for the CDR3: TGCGCCAGCAGCGCCCCTAGCGGGAGTGGCCAAGAGACCCAGTACTTC. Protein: CASSAPSGSGQETQYF.

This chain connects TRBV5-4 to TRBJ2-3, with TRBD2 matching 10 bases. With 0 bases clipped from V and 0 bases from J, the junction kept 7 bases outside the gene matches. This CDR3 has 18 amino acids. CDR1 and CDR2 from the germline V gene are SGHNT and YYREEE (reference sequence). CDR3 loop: CASSLGLAGDYSTDTQYF. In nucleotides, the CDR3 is TGTGCCAGCAGCTTGGGGCTAGCGGGGGACTATAGCACAGATACGCAGTATTTT.

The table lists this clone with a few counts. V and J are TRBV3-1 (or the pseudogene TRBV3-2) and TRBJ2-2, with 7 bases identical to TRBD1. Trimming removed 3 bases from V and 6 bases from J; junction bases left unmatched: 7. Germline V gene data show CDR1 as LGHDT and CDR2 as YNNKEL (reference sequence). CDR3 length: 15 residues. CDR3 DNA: TGTGCCAGCAGCCAGACAGGGATGGTCCCCGGGGAGCTGTTTTTT. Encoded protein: CASSQTGMVPGELFF.

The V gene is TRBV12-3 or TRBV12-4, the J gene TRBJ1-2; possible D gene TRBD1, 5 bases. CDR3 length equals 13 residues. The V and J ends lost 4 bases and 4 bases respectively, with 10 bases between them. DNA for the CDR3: TGTGCCAGCAGTTCAGGGCCGTCCTATGGCTACACCTTC. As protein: CASSSGPSYGYTF.

CDR3 in amino acids: CASSPGFNYGYTF. The CDR3 nucleotides read TGCGCCAGCAGCCCAGGGTTTAACTATGGCTACACCTTC. V usage is TRBV4-1 and J usage is TRBJ1-2; TRBD1 is a possible D gene (5 bases). The germline V gene encodes CDR1 MGHRA and CDR2 YSYEKL. The CDR3 length is 13 residues. V was pared by 4 bases and J by 1 base, with 7 bases between.

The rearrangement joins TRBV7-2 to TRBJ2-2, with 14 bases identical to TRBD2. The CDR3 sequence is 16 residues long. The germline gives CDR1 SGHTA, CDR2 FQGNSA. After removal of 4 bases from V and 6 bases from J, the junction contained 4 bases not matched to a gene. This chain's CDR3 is CASSYGTSGSAGELFF. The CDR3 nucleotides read TGTGCCAGCAGCTACGGGACTAGCGGGAGTGCCGGGGAGCTGTTTTTT.

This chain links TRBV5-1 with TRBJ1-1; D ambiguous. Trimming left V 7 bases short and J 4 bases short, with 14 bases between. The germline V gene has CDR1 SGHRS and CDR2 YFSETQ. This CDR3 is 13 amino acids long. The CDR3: CASPLRAGTEAFF. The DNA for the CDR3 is TGCGCCAGCCCCCTTCGGGCGGGCACTGAAGCTTTCTTT.

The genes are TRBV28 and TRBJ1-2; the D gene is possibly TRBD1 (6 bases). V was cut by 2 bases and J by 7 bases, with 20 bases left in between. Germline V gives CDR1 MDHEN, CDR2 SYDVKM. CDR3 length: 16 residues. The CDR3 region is CASSLTSGTLSGGYTF. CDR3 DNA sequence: TGTGCCAGCAGTTTAACCTCCGGGACATTATCAGGTGGCTACACCTTC.

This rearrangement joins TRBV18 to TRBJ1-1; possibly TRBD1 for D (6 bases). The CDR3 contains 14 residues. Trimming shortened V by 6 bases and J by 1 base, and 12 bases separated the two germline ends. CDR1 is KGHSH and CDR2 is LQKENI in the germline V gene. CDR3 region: CASSPRTENTEAFF. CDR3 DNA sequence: TGTGCCAGCTCCCCGAGGACAGAGAACACTGAAGCTTTCTTT. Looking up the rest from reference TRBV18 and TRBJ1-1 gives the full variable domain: NAGVMQNPRHLVRRRGQEARLRCSPMKGHSHVYWYRQLPEEGLKFMVYLQKENIIDESGMPKERFSAEFPKEGPSILRIQQVVRGDSAAYFCASSPRTENTEAFFGQGTRLTVV.

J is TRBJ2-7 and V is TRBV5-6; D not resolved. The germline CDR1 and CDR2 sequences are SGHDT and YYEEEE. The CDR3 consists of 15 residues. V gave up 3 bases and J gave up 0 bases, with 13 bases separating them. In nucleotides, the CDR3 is TGTGCCAGCAGCTCAGCGATCCCTGGCTCCTACGAGCAGTACTTC. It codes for CASSSAIPGSYEQYF.

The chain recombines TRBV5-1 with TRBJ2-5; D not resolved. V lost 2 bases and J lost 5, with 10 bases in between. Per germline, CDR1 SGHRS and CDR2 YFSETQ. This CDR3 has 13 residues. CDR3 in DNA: TGCGCCAGCAGCTTCGGGTCGCAGGAGACCCAGTACTTC. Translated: CASSFGSQETQYF.

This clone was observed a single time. The CDR3 region is CASSHIPGAGELFF. The CDR3 nucleotides read TGTGCCAGCAGCCATATTCCAGGGGCCGGGGAGCTGTTTTTT. The chain employs TRBV6-2 or TRBV6-3 and TRBJ2-2, with D perhaps TRBD1 (6 bases). This CDR3 spans 14 amino acids. Trimming pared 6 bases from V and 6 bases from J, leaving 14 bases between. Germline V gene sequence: CDR1 MNHEY, CDR2 SVGEGT.

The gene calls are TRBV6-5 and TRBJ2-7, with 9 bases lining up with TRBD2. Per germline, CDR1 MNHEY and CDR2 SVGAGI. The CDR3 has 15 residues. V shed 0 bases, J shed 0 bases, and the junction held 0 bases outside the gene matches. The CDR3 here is CASSYSTSGSYEQYF. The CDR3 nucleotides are TGTGCCAGCAGTTACTCGACTAGCGGCTCCTACGAGCAGTACTTC.

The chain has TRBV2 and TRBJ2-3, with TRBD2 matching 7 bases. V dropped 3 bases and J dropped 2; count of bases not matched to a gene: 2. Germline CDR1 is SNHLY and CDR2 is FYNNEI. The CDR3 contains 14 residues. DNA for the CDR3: TGTGCCAGCAGTGACGGGAGGTACACAGATACGCAGTATTTT. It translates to CASSDGRYTDTQYF.

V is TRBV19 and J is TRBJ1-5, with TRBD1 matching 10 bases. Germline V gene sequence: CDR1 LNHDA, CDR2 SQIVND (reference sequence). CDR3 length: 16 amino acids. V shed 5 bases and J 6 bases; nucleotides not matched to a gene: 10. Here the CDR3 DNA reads TGTGCCAGTAGTCGGGCCGGGACAGGGGTCGGTCAGCCCCAGCATTTT. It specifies CASSRAGTGVGQPQHF. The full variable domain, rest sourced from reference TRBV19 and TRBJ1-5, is DGGITQSPKYLFRKEGQNVTLSCEQNLNHDAMYWYRQDPGQGLRLIYYSQIVNDFQKGDIAEGYSVSREKKESFPLTVTSAQKNPTAFYLCASSRAGTGVGQPQHFGDGTRLSIL.

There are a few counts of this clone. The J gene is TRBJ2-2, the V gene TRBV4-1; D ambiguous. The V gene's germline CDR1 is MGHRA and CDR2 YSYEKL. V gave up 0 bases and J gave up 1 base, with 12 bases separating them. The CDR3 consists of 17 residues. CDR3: CASSQDPAEWNTGELFF. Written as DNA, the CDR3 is TGCGCCAGCAGCCAAGATCCGGCGGAGTGGAACACCGGGGAGCTGTTTTTT.

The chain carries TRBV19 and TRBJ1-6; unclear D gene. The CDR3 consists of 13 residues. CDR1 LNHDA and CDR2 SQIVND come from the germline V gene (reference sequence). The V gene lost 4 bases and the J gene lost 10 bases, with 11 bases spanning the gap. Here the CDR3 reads CASSTSSGSPLHF. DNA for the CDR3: TGTGCCAGTAGTACCTCATCTGGCTCACCCCTCCACTTT.

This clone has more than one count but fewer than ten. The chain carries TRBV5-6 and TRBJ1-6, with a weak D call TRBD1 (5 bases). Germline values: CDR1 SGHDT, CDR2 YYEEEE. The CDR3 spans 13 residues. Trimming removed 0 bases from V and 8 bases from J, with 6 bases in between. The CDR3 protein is CASSLGQYSPLHF. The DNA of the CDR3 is TGTGCCAGCAGCTTGGGACAGTATTCACCCCTCCACTTT.

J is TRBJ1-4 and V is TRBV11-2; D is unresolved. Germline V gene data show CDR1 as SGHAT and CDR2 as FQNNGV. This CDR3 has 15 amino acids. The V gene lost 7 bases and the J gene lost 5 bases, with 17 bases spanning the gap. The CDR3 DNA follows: TGTGCCAGCACCACTCCACTGTCGCCGAATGAAAAACTGTTTTTT. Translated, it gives CASTTPLSPNEKLFF.

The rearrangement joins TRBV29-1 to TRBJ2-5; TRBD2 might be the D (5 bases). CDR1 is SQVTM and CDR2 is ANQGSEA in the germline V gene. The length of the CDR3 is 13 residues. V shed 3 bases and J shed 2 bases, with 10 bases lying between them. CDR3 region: CSVDAGRQETQYF. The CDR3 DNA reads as TGCAGCGTTGATGCGGGCAGACAAGAGACCCAGTACTTC.

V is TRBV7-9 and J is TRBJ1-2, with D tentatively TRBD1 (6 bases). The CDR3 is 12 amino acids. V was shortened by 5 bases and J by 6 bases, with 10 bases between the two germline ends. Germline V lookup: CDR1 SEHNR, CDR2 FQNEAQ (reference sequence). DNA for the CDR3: TGTGCCAGCAGCGGGCGGACAGATGGCTACACCTTC. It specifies CASSGRTDGYTF.

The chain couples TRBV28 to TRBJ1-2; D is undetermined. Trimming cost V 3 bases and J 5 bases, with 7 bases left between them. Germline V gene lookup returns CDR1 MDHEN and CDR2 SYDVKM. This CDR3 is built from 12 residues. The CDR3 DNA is TGTGCCAGCAGTTTTCTCGAGTATGGCTACACCTTC. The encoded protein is CASSFLEYGYTF.

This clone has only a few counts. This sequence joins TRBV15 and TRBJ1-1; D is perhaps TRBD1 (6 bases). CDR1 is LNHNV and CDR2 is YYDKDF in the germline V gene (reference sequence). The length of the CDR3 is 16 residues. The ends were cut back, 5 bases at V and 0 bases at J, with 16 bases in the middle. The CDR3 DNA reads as TGTGCCACCAGCGCCCGACAGGCGACTATGAACACTGAAGCTTTCTTT. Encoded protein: CATSARQATMNTEAFF.

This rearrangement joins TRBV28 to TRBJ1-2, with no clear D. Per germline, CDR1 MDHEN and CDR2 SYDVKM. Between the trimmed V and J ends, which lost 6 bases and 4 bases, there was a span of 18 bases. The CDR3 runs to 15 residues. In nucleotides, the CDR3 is TGTGCCAGCAGCTCTAACCGTGGAGGAGTCTATGGCTACACCTTC. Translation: CASSSNRGGVYGYTF.